One sample yielded the 18 T cell receptor beta chains listed below, sequenced in a study of cytomegalovirus exposure and HLA in healthy donors. The table came from immunoSEQ multiplex PCR; TCRdb's copy has only in-frame clones and leaves some out. The table records about 120,000 clones, over 65% of them present only once. The sample comprised PBMCs. The receptors come from a woman aged 25-40 years in good health and CMV-seronegative.

Of note for this clone: One junction end does not reproduce the germline sequence, and a read error may be involved. The V call is TRBV2, the J call TRBJ2-7; D may be TRBD2 (6 bases). From germline, CDR1 is SNHLY and CDR2 FYNNEI. The CDR3 extends over 12 amino acids. The CDR3 here is CASSHPAGPWAF. In DNA form, the CDR3 reads TGTGCCAGCAGTCACCCGGCGGGACCGTGGGCCTTC.

The gene calls are TRBV4-1 and TRBJ2-3, with 8 bases that match TRBD2. Germline lookup yields CDR1 MGHRA and CDR2 YSYEKL. This CDR3 is built from 20 residues. Losses at the gene ends were 5 bases for V and 0 bases for J; bases not matched to a gene: 19. DNA for the CDR3: TGCGCCAGCAGCGGACTCCAAGGGGTAGCGGGGACACCGAGCACAGATACGCAGTATTTT. Translated: CASSGLQGVAGTPSTDTQYF.

CDR3 nucleotide sequence: TGCGCCAGCAGGTCAACAGGGGGCATTGAGCAGTACTTC. Its protein product is CASRSTGGIEQYF. V usage is TRBV5-1 and J usage is TRBJ2-7, with TRBD1 identical over 9 bases. The junction had 7 bases not matched to a gene; V was cut back by 5 bases and J by 7 bases. The CDR3 is made up of 13 amino acids. Looked up from germline, CDR1 is SGHRS and CDR2 is YFSETQ. Full variable domain (outside the CDR3, taken from reference TRBV5-1 and TRBJ2-7): KAGVTQTPRYLIKTRGQQVTLSCSPISGHRSVSWYQQTPGQGLQFLFEYFSETQRNKGNFPGRFSGRQFSNSRSEMNVSTLELGDSALYLCASRSTGGIEQYFGPGTRLTVT.

This clone was counted only a few times. The rearrangement uses TRBV5-6 and TRBJ1-2, with D maybe TRBD1 (5 bases). The CDR3 is 12 residues long. V lost 4 bases and J lost 5, with 9 bases in between. The germline gives CDR1 SGHDT, CDR2 YYEEEE. In DNA form, the CDR3 reads TGTGCCAGCAGCAGGGGTGGGTATGGCTACACCTTC. Translating gives CASSRGGYGYTF.

This chain joins TRBV4-3 and TRBJ1-5, with a tentative D call TRBD1 (5 bases). Germline CDR1 is LGHNA and CDR2 is YSLEER. V dropped 1 base and J dropped 9 bases, with 25 bases sitting between them. The CDR3 extends over 18 amino acids. The CDR3 DNA is TGCGCCAGCAGCCAAGTAGGGGCAGGCGGCGGGGAATTTAGGCCCCAGCATTTT. This sequence encodes CASSQVGAGGGEFRPQHF.

The chain combines TRBV29-1 with TRBJ1-6; D remains ambiguous. Trimming stripped 7 bases from V and 0 bases from J, with 10 bases between. Germline CDR1 is SQVTM and CDR2 is ANQGSEA. The CDR3 is made up of 14 amino acids. CDR3 nucleotides: TGCAGCGCAGTAGGGAGCTCCTATAATTCACCCCTCCACTTT. Its protein product is CSAVGSSYNSPLHF.

This chain connects TRBV5-1 to TRBJ1-4; 9 bases fit TRBD1. Trimming removed 5 bases from V and 8 bases from J; junction bases left unmatched: 10. Germline values: CDR1 SGHRS, CDR2 YFSETQ. This CDR3 has 15 residues. The CDR3 loop reads CASSLQGARAEKLFF. Written as DNA, the CDR3 is TGCGCCAGCAGTTTACAGGGGGCGCGGGCCGAAAAACTGTTTTTT.

The chain carries TRBV13 and TRBJ1-2, with 7 bases identical to TRBD1. Germline V gene data show CDR1 as PRHDT and CDR2 as FYEKMQ (reference sequence). This CDR3 region has 14 residues. V lost 5 bases, J lost 7 bases, and 10 bases stayed unmatched. CDR3 in amino acids: CASSPRQGQGGYTF. CDR3 DNA sequence: TGTGCCAGCAGCCCCCGACAGGGCCAGGGTGGCTACACCTTC.

V gene TRBV5-6 combines with J gene TRBJ2-7; 9 bases match TRBD1. The V and J ends lost 4 bases and 5 bases, in that order; junction bases with no gene match: 4. There are 13 residues in the CDR3. Germline values: CDR1 SGHDT, CDR2 YYEEEE. Here the CDR3 DNA reads TGTGCCAGCAGCACCGGGACAGGGAACGAGCAGTACTTC. Translating it yields CASSTGTGNEQYF.

This chain connects TRBV5-1 to TRBJ1-4, with TRBD1 matching 10 bases. V lost 5 bases and J lost 6; bases outside the gene matches: 4. The germline V gene encodes CDR1 SGHRS and CDR2 YFSETQ. CDR3 size: 14 residues. Written as DNA, the CDR3 is TGCGCCAGCAGGGGCGGGACAGGGGATGAAAAACTGTTTTTT. This gives the protein CASRGGTGDEKLFF.

This clone was observed a few times. V gene TRBV7-9 combines with J gene TRBJ1-4, with a possible D match to TRBD1 (6 bases). This CDR3 region has 14 residues. Germline lookup yields CDR1 SEHNR and CDR2 FQNEAQ (reference sequence). Deletions cut 4 bases from V and 0 bases from J, with 6 bases between. CDR3 residues: CASSWTATNEKLFF. CDR3 in DNA: TGTGCCAGCAGCTGGACAGCAACTAATGAAAAACTGTTTTTT.

This chain uses TRBV2 with TRBJ2-3; D may be TRBD2 (6 bases). V dropped 8 bases and J dropped 4 bases, with 22 bases sitting between them. The CDR3 covers 16 residues. CDR1 is SNHLY and CDR2 is FYNNEI in the germline V gene. The DNA of the CDR3 is TGTGCCAGCCCGAGTTATCAAACTAGCAGCTCAGATACGCAGTATTTT. Translating it yields CASPSYQTSSSDTQYF.

The chain combines TRBV5-1 with TRBJ2-2, with D possibly being TRBD2 (7 bases). CDR3 length equals 16 residues. Trimming pared 1 base from V and 5 bases from J, leaving 15 bases between. CDR1 is SGHRS and CDR2 is YFSETQ in the germline V gene. This CDR3 reads CASSLLGGPSTGELFF. As DNA, the CDR3 is TGCGCCAGCAGCTTGTTGGGGGGGCCGTCAACCGGGGAGCTGTTTTTT. Together with reference TRBV5-1 and TRBJ2-2, the CDR3 gives the full variable domain: KAGVTQTPRYLIKTRGQQVTLSCSPISGHRSVSWYQQTPGQGLQFLFEYFSETQRNKGNFPGRFSGRQFSNSRSEMNVSTLELGDSALYLCASSLLGGPSTGELFFGEGSRLTVL.

The V and J genes are TRBV28 and TRBJ2-7; D gene unclear. Germline V gene lookup returns CDR1 MDHEN and CDR2 SYDVKM. This CDR3 comprises 12 residues. The V and J ends lost 5 bases and 2 bases respectively, with 7 bases between them. The CDR3 loop is CASSLLTYEQYF. CDR3 DNA: TGTGCCAGCAGTCTCCTAACCTACGAGCAGTACTTC.

In its sample, this clone was seen once. This chain connects TRBV23-1 to TRBJ1-4; possible D gene TRBD1, 6 bases. TRBV23-1 is designated an ORF whose function remains uncertain. The CDR3 is 17 residues long. Trimming removed 6 bases at V and 6 bases at J, with 23 bases between. CDR3 DNA sequence: TGCGCCAGCAGGCCAATCCTCCGGCAGGGACAAGATGAAAAACTGTTTTTT. This translates into CASRPILRQGQDEKLFF.

This chain joins TRBV4-2 and TRBJ1-1; 9 bases line up with TRBD1. Germline V gene data show CDR1 as LGHNA and CDR2 as YNFKEQ. With V trimmed by 6 bases and J by 1 base, 3 bases remained unmatched. The CDR3 sequence is 14 residues long. In nucleotides, the CDR3 is TGTGCCAGCAGGGACAGGGGCTCGAACACTGAAGCTTTCTTT. It specifies CASRDRGSNTEAFF.

V usage is TRBV19 and J usage is TRBJ2-5; unclear D gene. Trimming pared 1 base from V and 4 bases from J, leaving 7 bases between. The CDR3 spans 13 residues. Germline V CDR1 and CDR2: LNHDA, SQIVND (reference sequence). The CDR3 nucleotides are TGTGCCAGTAGTATAGGGGCCACAGAGACCCAGTACTTC. Translation gives CASSIGATETQYF. The entire variable domain, with the rest obtained from reference TRBV19 and TRBJ2-5, is as follows: DGGITQSPKYLFRKEGQNVTLSCEQNLNHDAMYWYRQDPGQGLRLIYYSQIVNDFQKGDIAEGYSVSREKKESFPLTVTSAQKNPTAFYLCASSIGATETQYFGPGTRLLVL.

The chain combines TRBV18 with TRBJ2-7; weak D call: TRBD1 (7 bases). V was pared by 3 bases and J by 0 bases, with 15 bases between. Per the germline V gene, CDR1 is KGHSH and CDR2 is LQKENI. The CDR3 is 16 residues long. The CDR3 sequence is CASSPGGQLSSYEQYF. CDR3 DNA: TGTGCCAGCTCACCGGGGGGACAGCTCAGCTCCTACGAGCAGTACTTC.